The source of this T cell receptor beta chain is a study of blood T cells in healthy people across ages (dated by TCRdb to between 2015 and 2017). Turning to the overall study: In model experiments, template switching captured about one uniquely barcoded TCR beta cDNA molecule for every two T cells. Age-related changes in TCR beta repertoire diversity were measured in the study by deep sequencing normalized with unique cDNA molecular identifiers. Four age groups were formed from the donors: young (average 16 years), middle-aged (approximately 39), aged (62) and long-lived (approximately 78). Donors of different ages were randomly distributed across sequencing lanes to avoid experimental bias. For two donors (one aged 18 to 29 and one aged 80 or older), the study analyzed two additional independent replicas of 1 million unique cDNA reads from the same blood draw.

Library generation was performed with 5' RACE. Sequencing was carried out with an Illumina HiSeq 2500. A second about 7 to 12 cycle PCR used a sample-barcoded 5' primer and a J-beta primer mix. Each TCR beta cDNA molecule received a unique molecular identifier from a template-switch 5' adaptor carrying 12 random nucleotides. Each sample yielded at least 2.5 million CDR3-containing paired-end reads. First-strand cDNA was synthesized from all RNA with the Mint cDNA synthesis kit, primed by a TRBC-specific oligonucleotide. After uracil-DNA glycosylase treatment, a first 18-cycle PCR used universal primers M1SS and BC2_uni_R on all cDNA. In the paper's pipeline: Each sample was normalized by randomly selecting 1 million high-quality reads, each carrying a distinct molecular identifier. Reads sharing molecular identifiers were discarded rather than binned into consensus sequences. MiTCR, with a Q25 quality threshold and the strictest error-elimination algorithm, was used for CDR3 identification, clonotype clustering and error correction. A nonparametric unseen species model using Euler transformation provided a lower-bound estimate of total TCR beta diversity. The public sequencing data were trimmed at Q25 with fastp and processed into clonotypes with MiXCR by TCRdb, which kept only in-frame beta chains. Records with the same CDR3 protein are collapsed into one entry carrying the most frequent genes and DNA. For this entry, the V and J calls and clone size follow TCRdb and not the study's own pipeline. This sample has 1,100,000 or so distinct CDR3 sequences in its table, and more than 35% of those were observed once. The ten largest clonotypes hold under 20% of the sample.

Points on this clonotype: Its antigen remains unidentified. The record has no base qualities; no much larger clone is one base away.

Here V drops 3 bases and J drops 10 bases, and the junction holds 4 bases not matched to any gene. The CDR3, from cysteine to phenylalanine, totals 12 residues. Only the CDR3 part of the read is kept: 36 bases, read in frame from the first base. CDR1 and CDR2 are read off the germline V gene as KGHSH and LQKENI. Broad study findings and their caveats: The CMV infection status of donors was not known, potentially confounding age-related changes in expanded clonotypes. As age increased, observed TCR beta diversity per million T cells dropped in a roughly linear way, and a significant reduction was already evident by age 40. The long-lived group showed more naive CD4+ T cells, fewer expanded clones and increased TCR diversity than the aged group, suggesting age selection. Estimates of total diversity based on one million sequenced T cells were regarded as lower bounds and as underestimates. Because profiling used bulk unsorted PBMCs, naive and antigen-experienced compartments could not be compared conclusively. Observed TCR beta diversity correlated strongly with the percentage of naive T cells measured by flow cytometry.

Donors were roughly 40 systemically healthy Caucasian individuals from Russia aged roughly 6 to 100 years. Each donor gave around 9.9 milliliters of peripheral blood, collected into EDTA-treated Vacutainer tubes. Ficoll-Paque density-gradient centrifugation was used to isolate PBMCs, with at least 6.5 million per sample. Trizol reagent was used to extract total RNA from the PBMCs, yielding at least 6 micrograms per sample. For every donor, flow cytometry on a PBMC aliquot measured the percentage of naive CD45RAhigh/CD27high T cells. The rearranged segments are TRBV18 and TRBJ2-5, and 8 junction bases match TRBD1. The TCR originated in a woman aged 55-70 years in good health. The sample consisted of blood. Read as DNA, the sequence is TGTGCCAGCTCACCGGGACAGGCTAACCAGTACTTC. This translates into CASSPGQANQYF.